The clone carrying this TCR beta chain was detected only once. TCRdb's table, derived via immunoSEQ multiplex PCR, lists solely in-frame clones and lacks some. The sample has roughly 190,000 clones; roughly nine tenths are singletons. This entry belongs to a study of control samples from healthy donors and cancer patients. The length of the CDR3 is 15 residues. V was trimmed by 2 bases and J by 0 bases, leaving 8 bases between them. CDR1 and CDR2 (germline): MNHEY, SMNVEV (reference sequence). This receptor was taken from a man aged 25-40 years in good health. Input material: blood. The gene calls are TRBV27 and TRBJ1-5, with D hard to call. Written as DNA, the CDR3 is TGTGCCAGCAGTTTAACCGACAATAGCAATCAGCCCCAGCATTTT. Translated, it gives CASSLTDNSNQPQHF.